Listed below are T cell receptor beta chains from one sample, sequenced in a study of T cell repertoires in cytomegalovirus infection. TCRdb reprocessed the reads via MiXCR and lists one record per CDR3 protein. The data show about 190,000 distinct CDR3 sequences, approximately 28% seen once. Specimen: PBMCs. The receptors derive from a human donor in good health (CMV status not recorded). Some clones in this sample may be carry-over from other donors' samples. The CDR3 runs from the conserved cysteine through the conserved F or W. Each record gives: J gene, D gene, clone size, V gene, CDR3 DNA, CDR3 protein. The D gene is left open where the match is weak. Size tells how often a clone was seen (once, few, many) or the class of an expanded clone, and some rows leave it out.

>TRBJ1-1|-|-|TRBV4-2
TGTGCCAGCAGCCATGGGGCAGGTTTTTCGACTGAAGCTTTCTTT
CASSHGAGFSTEAFF
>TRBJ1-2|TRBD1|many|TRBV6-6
TGTGCCAGCAGTCTACCACCGGGACAGGGGGTAAGACTGCGGTATGGCTACACCTTC
CASSLPPGQGVRLRYGYTF
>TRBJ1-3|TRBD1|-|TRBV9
TGTGCCAGTCAGCGGACAGGGGCTGGAAACACCATATATTTT
CASQRTGAGNTIYF
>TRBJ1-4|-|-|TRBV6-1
TGTGCCAGCAGTGGTCGTACGGGACGGCCGAATGAAAAACTGTTTTTT
CASSGRTGRPNEKLFF
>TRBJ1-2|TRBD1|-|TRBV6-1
TGTGCCAGCATGGGTTGGCTTGGTCAGGGGGATGGCGGCTACACCTTC
CASMGWLGQGDGGYTF
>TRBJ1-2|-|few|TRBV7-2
TGTGCCAGCAGCCTAGCCCTAGCTCGGGGCTACACCTTC
CASSLALARGYTF
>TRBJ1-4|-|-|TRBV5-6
TGTGCCAGCCGGGCCCCAACTAATGAAAAACTGTTTTTT
CASRAPTNEKLFF
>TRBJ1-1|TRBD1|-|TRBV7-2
TGTGCCAGCAGCTGGTGGACAGGTTCTGAAGCTTTCTTT
CASSWWTGSEAFF
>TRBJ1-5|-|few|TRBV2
TGTGCCGCAGCTCGACAGCGGAATCAGCCCCAGCATTTT
CAAARQRNQPQHF
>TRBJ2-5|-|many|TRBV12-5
TGTGCTAGTGGTTTGGCCGAAGAGACCCAGTACTTC
CASGLAEETQYF
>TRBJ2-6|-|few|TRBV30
TGTGCCTGGAGTGTACGGGGGGCCAACGTCCTGACTTTC
CAWSVRGANVLTF
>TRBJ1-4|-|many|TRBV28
TGTGCCAGCAGTACACAGCTTAATGAAAAACTGTTTTTT
CASSTQLNEKLFF
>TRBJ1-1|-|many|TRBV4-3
TGCGCCAGCAGCCAAGATCGGGTAGGGGGGGAGAACACTGAAGCTTTCTTT
CASSQDRVGGENTEAFF
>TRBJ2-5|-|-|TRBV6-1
TGTGCCAGGACCGATGGAGGGGGGGCTGGTGAGACCCAGTACTTC
CARTDGGGAGETQYF
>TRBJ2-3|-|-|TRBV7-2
TGTGCCAGCAGCTTAGTTGTAACGTCTCGCACAGATACGCAGTATTTT
CASSLVVTSRTDTQYF
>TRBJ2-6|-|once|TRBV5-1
TGCGCCAGCAGCCCCCGGTGGCCCCGGACTGGGGCCAACGTCCTGACTTTC
CASSPRWPRTGANVLTF
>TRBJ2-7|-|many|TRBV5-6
TGTGCCAGCAGAGGCGACGGAGGGGTGAACGAGCAGTACTTC
CASRGDGGVNEQYF
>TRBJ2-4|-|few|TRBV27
TGTGCCAGCAGTGATCCATGGGGGGCGACCAAAAACATTCAGTACTTC
CASSDPWGATKNIQYF
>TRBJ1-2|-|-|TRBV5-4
TGTGCCAGCAGCCGCCGGGACGGCGTGGGCTACACCTTC
CASSRRDGVGYTF
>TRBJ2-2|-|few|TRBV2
TGTGCCAGCAAACTATGGGGGAACACCGGGGAGCTGTTTTTT
CASKLWGNTGELFF
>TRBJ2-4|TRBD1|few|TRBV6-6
TGTGCCAGCAGTTACTCCCCCCAGGGGGCGCTGGGAGACATTCAGTACTTC
CASSYSPQGALGDIQYF
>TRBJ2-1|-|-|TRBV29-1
TGCATCGTCGAATCCTACAATGAGCAGTTCTTC
CIVESYNEQFF
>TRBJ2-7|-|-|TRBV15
TGTGCCACCAGCACCGCTCCTCACGAGCAGTACTTC
CATSTAPHEQYF
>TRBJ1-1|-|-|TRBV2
TGTGCCAGCAGTGTCCTAGGGGAGGGAAGCACTGAAGCTTTCTTT
CASSVLGEGSTEAFF
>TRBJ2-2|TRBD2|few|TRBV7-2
TGTGCCAGCAGCTTAGTAGCGGGAGGCACCGGGGAGCTGTTTTTT
CASSLVAGGTGELFF
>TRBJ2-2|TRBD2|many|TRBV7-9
TGTGCCAGCAGCTTTCGGACACGTCCTAGCGGACCGAACACCGGGGAGCTGTTTTTT
CASSFRTRPSGPNTGELFF
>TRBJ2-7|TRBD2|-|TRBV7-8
TGTGCCAGCAGCCCCTTGCGGGGGGCCACCTACGAGCAGTACTTC
CASSPLRGATYEQYF
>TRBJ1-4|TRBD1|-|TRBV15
TGTGCCACCGCTACTCACAGGGGGAGAGAAAAACTGTTTTTT
CATATHRGREKLFF
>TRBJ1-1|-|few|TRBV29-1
TGCAGCGTTGTTTACACTGAAGCTTTCTTT
CSVVYTEAFF
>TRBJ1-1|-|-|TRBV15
TGTGCCACCAGCAGAGGTGGAGCAGGGGCGAACACTGAAGCTTTCTTT
CATSRGGAGANTEAFF
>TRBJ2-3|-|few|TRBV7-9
TGTGCCAGCAGCCCACCCGGCTCTCCAGATACGCAGTATTTT
CASSPPGSPDTQYF
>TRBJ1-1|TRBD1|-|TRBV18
TGTGCCAACTCACCTCGACAGGGGGCCGGCACTGAAGCTTTCTTT
CANSPRQGAGTEAFF
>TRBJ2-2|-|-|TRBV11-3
TGTGCCAGCAGCTTATCAGGGCTCCAGGGGACCGGGGAGCTGTTTTTT
CASSLSGLQGTGELFF
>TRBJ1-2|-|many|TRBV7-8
TGTGCCAGCAGCCCCACTCAGAACTATGGCTACACCTTC
CASSPTQNYGYTF
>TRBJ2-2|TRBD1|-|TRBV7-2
TGTGCCAGCAGCATAGACAGGGTTAACACCGGGGAGCTGCTATTT
CASSIDRVNTGELLF
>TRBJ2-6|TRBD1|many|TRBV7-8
TGTGCCAGCAGCTTATTGCCAGGGGGCGAGGAGGCTGGGGCCAACGTCCTGACTTTC
CASSLLPGGEEAGANVLTF
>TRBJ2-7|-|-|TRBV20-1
TGCAGTGCTCGGACAATCGACGAGCAGTACTTC
CSARTIDEQYF
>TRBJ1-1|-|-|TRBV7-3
TGTGCCAGCAGCACGGACATTAACACTGAAGCTTTCTTT
CASSTDINTEAFF
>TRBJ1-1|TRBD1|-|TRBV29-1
TGCAGCGTTGTCAACAGGGGGAGTGGTGAAGCTTTCTTT
CSVVNRGSGEAFF
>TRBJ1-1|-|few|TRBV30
TGTGCCTGGAGTGTACGCTGGACTGAAGCTTTCTTT
CAWSVRWTEAFF
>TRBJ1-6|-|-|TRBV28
TGTGCCAGCAGTTTTAGGGACAATTCACCCCTCCACTTT
CASSFRDNSPLHF
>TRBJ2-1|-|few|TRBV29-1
TGCAGCGTTGGAACATCAGGGGAAAATGAGCAGTTCTTC
CSVGTSGENEQFF
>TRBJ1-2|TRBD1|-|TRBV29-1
TGCAGCGTTGAACAGGGGGAGATCTACACCTTC
CSVEQGEIYTF
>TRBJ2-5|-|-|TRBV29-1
TGCAGCGCTCCCCTCTCGGTGGGGGTACAAGAGACCCAGTACTTC
CSAPLSVGVQETQYF
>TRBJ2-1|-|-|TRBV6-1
TGTGCCAGCAGTGAATGGGAGGAATTATCTGGGAATGAGCAGTTCTTC
CASSEWEELSGNEQFF
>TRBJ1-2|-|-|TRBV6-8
TGTGCCAGCAATTTACAAGGTATCTATGGCTACACCTTC
CASNLQGIYGYTF
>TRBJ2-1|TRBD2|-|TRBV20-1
TGCAGTGCTAGTGGGGGGGTCCCCTACAATGAGCAGTTCTTC
CSASGGVPYNEQFF
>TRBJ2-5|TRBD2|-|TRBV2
TGTGCCAGCAGGGCGTCTAGCGGGGGGCAAGAGACCCAGTACTTC
CASRASSGGQETQYF
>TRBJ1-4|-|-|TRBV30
TGTGCCTGGAGCCCGGGTTTTCTGGGAGAAAAACTGTTTTTT
CAWSPGFLGEKLFF